Listed below are T cell receptor beta chains from one sample, sequenced in a study of identical twins. TCRdb ran MiXCR on the 5' RACE reads and lists one entry per CDR3 protein. The profile shows about 900,000 distinct CDR3 sequences, around an eighth of them singletons. The same data also went into a second study, on yellow fever vaccine responses in identical twins.

The sample was PBMCs. Every receptor here comes from a woman younger than 30 in good health. Both conserved end residues are part of each CDR3. Fields, in order: clone size, D gene, J gene, V gene, CDR3 length, CDR3 protein, CDR3 DNA. The D gene is left open where the match is weak. The size of a clone is reported for some rows only, either as once, few or many, or as a class for expanded clones.

>few|.|TRBJ2-5|TRBV20-1|13
CSPAGQLLETQYF
TGCAGTCCCGCAGGACAGCTGCTGGAGACCCAGTACTTC
>many|TRBD1|TRBJ1-1|TRBV19|15
CASSMGDRPNTEAFF
TGTGCCAGTAGTATGGGGGACAGACCGAACACTGAAGCTTTCTTT
>few|.|TRBJ2-7|TRBV10-1|15
CASSESGDKRNEQYF
TGCGCCAGCAGTGAGTCGGGGGACAAAAGAAACGAGCAGTACTTC
>.|TRBD1|TRBJ2-1|TRBV5-4|17
CASSSGPGQGLVNEQFF
TGTGCCAGCAGCAGCGGACCGGGACAGGGTTTGGTCAATGAGCAGTTCTTC
>.|.|TRBJ2-5|TRBV12-3/TRBV12-4|13
CASSFKEVGTQYF
TGTGCCAGCAGTTTTAAGGAAGTCGGGACCCAGTACTTC
>few|TRBD1|TRBJ2-1|TRBV7-2|17
CASSLAGQGGPYNEQFF
TGTGCCAGCAGCTTAGCGGGACAGGGGGGCCCCTACAATGAGCAGTTCTTC
>many|.|TRBJ2-2|TRBV10-3|12
CAISGTTGELFF
TGTGCCATCAGTGGAACCACCGGGGAGCTGTTTTTT
>few|.|TRBJ2-3|TRBV15|18
CATSRESGTSPVRDTQYF
TGTGCCACCAGCAGAGAGTCCGGGACCAGCCCAGTTAGAGATACGCAGTATTTT
>few|.|TRBJ2-7|TRBV7-6|13
CASSLGVGDEQYF
TGTGCCAGCAGCTTAGGCGTTGGTGATGAGCAGTACTTC
>few|.|TRBJ1-1|TRBV29-1|14
CSVLSPSGVTEAFF
TGCAGCGTTCTGTCGCCGTCGGGGGTCACTGAAGCTTTCTTT
>many|TRBD2|TRBJ2-1|TRBV4-1|17
CASSQPGLAGAGNEQFF
TGCGCCAGCAGCCAACCGGGACTAGCGGGAGCGGGGAATGAGCAGTTCTTC
>.|.|TRBJ1-5|TRBV19|17
CASSPLGLEEKNQPQHF
TGTGCCAGTAGTCCCTTAGGTTTAGAGGAAAAGAATCAGCCCCAGCATTTT
>.|.|TRBJ1-1|TRBV27|15
CASRGVWGLNTEAFF
TGTGCCAGCAGGGGGGTATGGGGACTGAACACTGAAGCTTTCTTT
>.|.|TRBJ1-2|TRBV12-3/TRBV12-4|15
CASSLQVAPYYGYTF
TGTGCCAGCAGTTTGCAAGTCGCCCCCTACTATGGCTACACCTTC
>many|.|TRBJ2-5|TRBV12-3/TRBV12-4|16
CASSLAHGTHQRTQYF
TGTGCCAGCAGTTTAGCGCATGGGACCCACCAAAGGACCCAGTACTTC
>.|TRBD2|TRBJ2-1|TRBV5-1|16
CASSFRLAGGHNEQFF
TGCGCCAGCAGCTTCCGGCTAGCGGGGGGGCATAATGAGCAGTTCTTC
>.|TRBD1|TRBJ2-5|TRBV20-1|14
CSARDQGTEETQYF
TGCAGTGCTAGAGATCAGGGGACAGAAGAGACCCAGTACTTC
>many|.|TRBJ1-1|TRBV12-3/TRBV12-4|13
CASRGPGDTEAFF
TGTGCCAGCAGGGGACCGGGGGACACTGAAGCTTTCTTT
>few|.|TRBJ2-1|TRBV24-1|14
CATSDPPVYNEQFF
TGTGCCACCAGTGATCCGCCAGTGTACAATGAGCAGTTCTTC
>.|TRBD1|TRBJ1-1|TRBV29-1|13
CSVGTGGWSEAFF
TGCAGCGTTGGGACAGGGGGGTGGTCTGAAGCTTTCTTT
>.|TRBD2|TRBJ2-1|TRBV5-1|14
CASSTGLGYNEQFF
TGCGCCAGCAGCACGGGACTAGGGTACAATGAGCAGTTCTTC
>few|TRBD2|TRBJ2-3|TRBV24-1|16
CATAKYSGGPGDTQYF
TGTGCCACCGCGAAGTACAGCGGGGGGCCAGGGGATACGCAGTATTTT
>few|.|TRBJ2-1|TRBV25-1|16
CASSERGSSSYNEQFF
TGTGCCAGCAGTGAAAGGGGGTCGAGCTCCTACAATGAGCAGTTCTTC
>many|TRBD2|TRBJ2-5|TRBV5-1|16
CASSSQAGEAQETQYF
TGCGCCAGCAGCTCACAAGCGGGGGAGGCCCAAGAGACCCAGTACTTC
>many|TRBD1|TRBJ2-6|TRBV6-1|18
CASNPLTGKSSGANVLTF
TGTGCCAGCAACCCCTTGACAGGGAAATCCTCTGGGGCCAACGTCCTGACTTTC
>few|TRBD2|TRBJ2-1|TRBV20-1|16
CSAIKGTSGSYNEQFF
TGCAGTGCCATCAAGGGGACTAGCGGGAGTTACAATGAGCAGTTCTTC
>few|TRBD2|TRBJ2-3|TRBV5-1|16
CASSLRSSGGTDTQYF
TGCGCCAGCAGCTTGCGTTCTAGCGGGGGCACAGATACGCAGTATTTT
>.|TRBD2|TRBJ2-5|TRBV11-2|16
CASSSPGLAGFETQYF
TGTGCCAGCAGCTCCCCGGGACTAGCGGGTTTTGAGACCCAGTACTTC
>.|.|TRBJ1-1|TRBV6-1|13
CASSGRTLGEAFF
TGTGCCAGCAGTGGAAGGACCCTAGGTGAAGCTTTCTTT
>few|.|TRBJ1-4|TRBV4-2|15
CASSQVHSDDEKLFF
TGTGCCAGCAGCCAGGTACATTCCGACGATGAAAAACTGTTTTTT
>.|.|TRBJ2-1|TRBV7-3|15
CASSLIGPNYNEQFF
TGTGCCAGCAGCCTCATCGGTCCGAACTACAATGAGCAGTTCTTC
>many|TRBD1|TRBJ2-1|TRBV18|17
CASSPPAGTGSYNEQFF
TGTGCCAGCTCACCGCCTGCCGGGACAGGGTCCTACAATGAGCAGTTCTTC
>.|.|TRBJ2-1|TRBV6-1|14
CASTEWEFYNEQFF
TGTGCCAGCACAGAGTGGGAGTTCTACAATGAGCAGTTCTTC
>.|.|TRBJ2-5|TRBV20-1|13
CSARESSGETQYF
TGCAGTGCTAGAGAATCATCAGGGGAGACCCAGTACTTC
>.|.|TRBJ2-7|TRBV12-3/TRBV12-4|13
CASSLTQVNEQYF
TGTGCCAGCAGCCTCACCCAAGTCAACGAGCAGTACTTC